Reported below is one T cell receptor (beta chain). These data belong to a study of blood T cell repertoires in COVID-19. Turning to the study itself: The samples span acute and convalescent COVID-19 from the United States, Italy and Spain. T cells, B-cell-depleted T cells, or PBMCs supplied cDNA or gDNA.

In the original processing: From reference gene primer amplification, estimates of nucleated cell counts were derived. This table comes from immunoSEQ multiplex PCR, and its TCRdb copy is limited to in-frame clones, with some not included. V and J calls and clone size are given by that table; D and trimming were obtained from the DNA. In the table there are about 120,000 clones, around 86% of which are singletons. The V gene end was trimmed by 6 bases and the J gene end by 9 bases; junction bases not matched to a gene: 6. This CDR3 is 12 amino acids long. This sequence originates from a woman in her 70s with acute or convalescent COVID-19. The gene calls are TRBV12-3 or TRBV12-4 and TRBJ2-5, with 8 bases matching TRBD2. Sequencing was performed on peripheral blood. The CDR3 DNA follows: TGTGCCAGCAGGAGCGGGGGAGGGGCCCAGTACTTC. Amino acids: CASRSGGGAQYF.